This T cell receptor beta chain was recovered during a study of cytomegalovirus exposure and HLA in healthy donors. CDR3 size: 15 residues. The germline V gene has CDR1 GTSNPN and CDR2 SVGIG (reference sequence). With 2 bases clipped from V and 6 bases from J, the junction kept 5 bases outside the gene matches. Measured with immunoSEQ multiplex PCR; TCRdb has only the in-frame clones, and not every one. The repertoire holds 100,000 to 150,000 clones, nearly 90% seen once, with around 1.1% in the top ten. As concerns this clone: Its antigen is not identified.

Study-level points and caveats: There were under 200 TCR beta chains listed as cytomegalovirus-associated.

The chain carries TRBV30 and TRBJ1-4; 11 bases agree with TRBD1. This receptor was obtained from a woman aged 18-29 years in good health and CMV-seronegative. The specimen was PBMCs. CDR3 nucleotides: TGTGCCTGGAGTACGGGGACAGGGGGTGATGAAAAACTGTTTTTT. The encoded protein is CAWSTGTGGDEKLFF.